The T cell receptor beta chain under discussion was sequenced for a study of blood T cell repertoires in COVID-19. In the study's own analysis: Reference gene primer amplification in the assay estimated nucleated cell counts. Sequencing used immunoSEQ multiplex PCR; TCRdb keeps in-frame clones, though not all of them. V, J and clone size were drawn from that table, and D and trimming were deduced from the DNA. This table holds 100,000 to 150,000 clones, approximately 84% found once. The table lists this clone with a count of one. Germline CDR1 reads KGHSH; CDR2 reads LQKENI. This CDR3 has 13 residues. V was trimmed by 3 bases and J by 4 bases, leaving 10 bases between them.

The source material was peripheral blood. This TCR was sampled from a man aged 60 to 75 with acute or convalescent COVID-19. This sequence joins TRBV18 and TRBJ2-7, with D possibly TRBD1 on 5 matching bases. The CDR3, as DNA: TGTGCCAGCTCACCTGGCAGGGTTTACGAGCAGTACTTC. Protein: CASSPGRVYEQYF. Using reference TRBV18 and TRBJ2-7 for the parts outside the CDR3, the full variable domain is NAGVMQNPRHLVRRRGQEARLRCSPMKGHSHVYWYRQLPEEGLKFMVYLQKENIIDESGMPKERFSAEFPKEGPSILRIQQVVRGDSAAYFCASSPGRVYEQYFGPGTRLTVT.